This TCR beta chain was identified in a study of T cell responses to AZD1222 COVID-19 vaccine. Overall study results and limits: Seropositive AZD1222 recipients at baseline numbered only five or six. Increased Spike-specific TCR breadth and depth were observed after two AZD1222 doses.

Turning to this clone: The antigen remains undetermined.

Clones were read by immunoSEQ multiplex PCR, and TCRdb kept only the in-frame ones, dropping some. The table includes approximately 190,000 clones, 90% to 95% detected once. CDR3 length equals 15 residues. Per germline, CDR1 SGHAT and CDR2 FQNNGV. V gave up 5 bases and J gave up 5 bases, with 18 bases separating them. This receptor was identified in an adult in good health. Sequencing was performed on peripheral blood, taken on day 0 of AZD1222 vaccination. V gene TRBV11-2 combines with J gene TRBJ2-5; TRBD2 might be the D (7 bases). In nucleotides, the CDR3 is TGTGCCAGCAGCCAAGCGGGACCTAGGGGGGAGACCCAGTACTTC. Amino acids: CASSQAGPRGETQYF.